This TCR beta chain was sequenced for a study of blood T cell repertoires in COVID-19. The overall study: COVID-19 samples, acute and convalescent, were from the United States, Italy and Spain. T cells, B-cell-depleted T cells, or PBMCs supplied cDNA or gDNA.

This table comes from immunoSEQ multiplex PCR, and its TCRdb copy is limited to in-frame clones, with some not included. The table includes 210,000 or so clones, roughly nine tenths detected once. The source material was peripheral blood. The TCR comes from a man aged 40-49 years with active or convalescent COVID-19.

The CDR3 reads CASSPQRADSYNEQFF. CDR3 DNA sequence: TGTGCCAGTAGTCCCCAGAGGGCGGACTCCTACAATGAGCAGTTCTTC. V is TRBV19 and J is TRBJ2-1; tentatively, D is TRBD2 (5 bases). CDR1 LNHDA and CDR2 SQIVND come from the germline V gene (reference sequence). This CDR3 contains 16 residues. The germline V and J ends were trimmed by 5 bases and 0 bases, with 14 bases remaining between them.